This TCR beta chain is drawn from a study of T-cell memory formation after mild COVID-19. In the study overall: In these data, TCR clusters were largely donor specific.

After 5'RACE with constant-segment primers, TCR alpha and TCR beta cDNA libraries carrying sample barcodes and UMIs were obtained. TCRdb recomputed calls from the 5' RACE reads with MiXCR, one row per CDR3 protein. The sample has around 370,000 distinct CDR3 sequences, roughly 21% seen once. The germline V gene has CDR1 MGHRA and CDR2 YSYEKL. Trimming left V 0 bases short and J 11 bases short, with 8 bases between. There are 12 residues in the CDR3. Whole-study findings and limits: There were some responding clones in pre-infection memory, which suggested that cross-reactive memory had joined. A second wave expanding day 15 to 37 was CD4+-biased; contracting clones were balanced.

A remark on this clonotype: What it binds is not known.

The J gene is TRBJ2-1, the V gene TRBV4-1, with D unclear. The sequenced sample was PBMCs or a T cell subset sorted from them (not recorded which). The sequence was collected from an adult woman who had mild COVID-19 (a few samples of this study predate the infection). Cell type and time point are not known. The CDR3 bases are TGCGCCAGCAGCCAAGACGGAAACCAGCAGTTCTTC. Translation: CASSQDGNQQFF.